The clone carrying this TCR beta chain is medium-sized by frequency. Its target is not known. This entry is derived from a study of T cell clusters in autoimmune cytopenias. Germline-derived CDR1 and CDR2 are GTSNPN and SVGIG (reference sequence). The CDR3 length is 15 residues. Overall study results and limits: Comparing secondary cytopenia with chronic lymphocytic leukemia showed no cluster-lack signature, apparently masked by lymphoma repertoire.

TRB was amplified from roughly 0.25 ug of peripheral blood genomic DNA per sample. TRB rearrangements were amplified by touch-down multiplex PCR with mixed TRB-A/B primers. One entry per CDR3 protein, without DNA, is what TCRdb gives after re-calling the multiplex PCR reads. The sample has more than 9,000 distinct CDR3 sequences. These data are also associated with another study on T cell repertoires in aging, cancer and after chemotherapy. This second study notes: Repeat sampling of healthy donors over several months to years showed clear clonal overlap.

The specimen was peripheral blood. The V and J genes are TRBV30 and TRBJ1-4. The clonotype was recovered from a human donor in good health. This CDR3 reads CAWRDGGATNEKLFF. Full variable domain (missing parts from reference TRBV30 and TRBJ1-4): SQTIHQWPATLVQPVGSPLSLECTVEGTSNPNLYWYRQAAGRGLQLLFYSVGIGQISSEVPQNLSASRPQDRQFILSSKKLLLSDSGFYLCAWRDGGATNEKLFFGSGTQLSVL.